The 27 T cell receptor beta chains in this list originate from one sample, sequenced in a study of blood T cell repertoires in COVID-19. Data came from immunoSEQ multiplex PCR; TCRdb stores just in-frame clones and leaves some out. The sample shows 300,000 to 450,000 clones, 75% to 90% of them seen only once. The sequenced sample consisted of PBMCs or T cells enriched from blood (not recorded which). Source of these receptors: a man younger than 30 who had recovered from COVID-19.

The rearrangement joins TRBV19 to TRBJ2-5, with a possible D match to TRBD2 (7 bases). Germline CDR1 is LNHDA and CDR2 is SQIVND (reference sequence). Between the trimmed V and J ends, which lost 5 bases and 4 bases, there was a span of 11 bases. This CDR3 spans 13 amino acids. CDR3 DNA: TGTGCCAGTAGTTGGGGGGGCGGAGAGACCCAGTACTTC. As protein: CASSWGGGETQYF.

This rearrangement joins TRBV2 to TRBJ1-6, with 8 bases that match TRBD1. The CDR3 loop spans 16 amino acids. The V segment lost 7 bases and the J segment 5 bases; nucleotides outside the gene matches: 10. CDR1 and CDR2 from the germline V gene are SNHLY and FYNNEI. CDR3 residues: CASTSQGAVDNSPLHF. The DNA for the CDR3 is TGTGCCAGCACCTCCCAGGGGGCGGTTGATAATTCACCCCTCCACTTT.

The rearrangement uses TRBV9 and TRBJ1-3; D is undetermined. Germline V lookup: CDR1 SGDLS, CDR2 YYNGEE. The CDR3 contains 15 residues. V dropped 0 bases and J dropped 0 bases, with 7 bases sitting between them. CDR3 nucleotides: TGTGCCAGCAGCGTAGGGCACAGCTCTGGAAACACCATATATTTT. This encodes CASSVGHSSGNTIYF. Combining the CDR3 with reference TRBV9 and TRBJ1-3 gives the whole variable domain DSGVTQTPKHLITATGQRVTLRCSPRSGDLSVYWYQQSLDQGLQFLIQYYNGEERAKGNILERFSAQQFPDLHSELNLSSLELGDSALYFCASSVGHSSGNTIYFGEGSWLTVV.

V usage is TRBV9 and J usage is TRBJ2-1, with 7 bases matching TRBD2. This CDR3 has 15 amino acids. Germline V gene data show CDR1 as SGDLS and CDR2 as YYNGEE. V shed 4 bases and J 8 bases; nucleotides not matched to a gene: 12. CDR3 coding DNA: TGTGCCAGCAGCCCAAAGGGAGGACTAGTGGATGAGCAGTTCTTC. Its translation: CASSPKGGLVDEQFF.

The chain uses TRBV28 and TRBJ2-2; D might be TRBD1 (6 bases). V gave up 6 bases and J gave up 7 bases, with 12 bases separating them. The germline V gene has CDR1 MDHEN and CDR2 SYDVKM. This CDR3 region has 13 residues. CDR3 coding DNA: TGTGCCAGCAGATGGACAGTAGGCGGGGAGCTGTTTTTT. Translated: CASRWTVGGELFF.

The chain uses TRBV6-5 and TRBJ1-1; a possible D gene is TRBD1 (5 bases). Looked up from germline, CDR1 is MNHEY and CDR2 is SVGAGI. Trimming removed 0 bases from V and 5 bases from J, with 10 bases in between. The CDR3 is made up of 14 amino acids. CDR3 nucleotide sequence: TGTGCCAGCAGTTACTCGGGGGGTTCTACTGAAGCTTTCTTT. As protein: CASSYSGGSTEAFF.

The chain recombines TRBV23-1 with TRBJ2-5, with 9 bases matching TRBD1. TRBV23-1 counts as an open reading frame of uncertain function. This CDR3 is 16 amino acids long. The junction had 9 bases not matched to a gene; V was cut back by 2 bases and J by 5 bases. The CDR3 loop reads CASSQPKGQGSETQYF. The DNA for the CDR3 is TGCGCCAGCAGTCAACCCAAGGGACAGGGTAGTGAGACCCAGTACTTC.

This chain uses TRBV5-1 with TRBJ1-2; 7 nucleotides match TRBD1. The CDR3 covers 15 residues. Germline CDR1 and CDR2: SGHRS and YFSETQ. Trimming at V came to 4 bases and at J to 4 bases, leaving 10 bases not matched to a gene. The CDR3 spells CASSLTGENRYGYTF. The CDR3 DNA is TGCGCCAGCAGCCTAACAGGGGAAAATCGCTATGGCTACACCTTC.

The CDR3 nucleotides read TGTGCCAGCAGCTCTTACCTTGGACAGGGGAGAGCCGGGGAGCTGTTTTTT. As protein: CASSSYLGQGRAGELFF. The chain combines TRBV5-8 with TRBJ2-2; 9 bases align to TRBD1. The CDR3 sequence is 17 residues long. Germline CDR1 is SGHTS and CDR2 is YDEGEE. J lost 6 bases, V lost 3 bases, and 12 bases had no gene match.

This chain uses TRBV11-2 with TRBJ2-3, with D possibly being TRBD1 (6 bases). This CDR3 has 15 amino acids. Per germline, CDR1 SGHAT and CDR2 FQNNGV. Trimming took 0 bases from V and 5 from J, leaving 12 bases between them. The CDR3 region has the DNA TGTGCCAGCAGCTTAGAGGGGGCTGAAGTAGATACGCAGTATTTT. This gives the protein CASSLEGAEVDTQYF.

CDR3 nucleotides: TGCGCCAGCAGCTTCCAGGGACAGAGAAATTCACCCCTCCACTTT. Translating gives CASSFQGQRNSPLHF. The genes are TRBV5-1 and TRBJ1-6; 7 positions match TRBD1. The CDR3 is 15 residues long. The V segment lost 2 bases and the J segment 7 bases; nucleotides outside the gene matches: 6. The germline V gene encodes CDR1 SGHRS and CDR2 YFSETQ.

The J gene is TRBJ2-3, the V gene TRBV11-2; D remains unclear. There are 15 residues in the CDR3. The V end was cut by 4 bases, the J end by 0 bases, with 11 bases between. CDR1 is SGHAT, CDR2 FQNNGV, per germline. This CDR3 reads CASSSHYSSTDTQYF. The CDR3 DNA reads TGTGCCAGCAGCTCCCACTATTCTAGCACAGATACGCAGTATTTT. The full variable domain, rest sourced from reference TRBV11-2 and TRBJ2-3, is EAGVAQSPRYKIIEKRQSVAFWCNPISGHATLYWYQQILGQGPKLLIQFQNNGVVDDSQLPKDRFSAERLKGVDSTLKIQPAKLEDSAVYLCASSSHYSSTDTQYFGPGTRLTVL.

The chain couples TRBV28 to TRBJ2-1; 11 bases fit TRBD2. Trimming cost V 6 bases and J 0 bases; bases outside gene matches: 4. CDR3 length: 16 amino acids. CDR1 and CDR2 from the germline V gene are MDHEN and SYDVKM. CDR3 sequence (DNA): TGTGCCAGCAGGGGACTAGCGGCAAGCTCCTACAATGAGCAGTTCTTC. Amino acid sequence: CASRGLAASSYNEQFF.

The chain couples TRBV4-2 to TRBJ2-1; 10 positions agree with TRBD2. V was clipped by 0 bases and J by 9 bases; unmatched bases: 14. The germline gives CDR1 LGHNA, CDR2 YNFKEQ. This CDR3 has 18 residues. CDR3 amino acids: CASSQEWGAGGRGSEQFF. The CDR3 coding sequence is TGTGCCAGCAGCCAAGAATGGGGAGCGGGAGGGAGAGGAAGTGAGCAGTTCTTC.

V is TRBV10-3 and J is TRBJ2-7, with a weak D call TRBD1 (5 bases). Germline CDR1 is ENHRY and CDR2 is SYGVKD. CDR3 length: 14 residues. With 10 bases removed from V and 1 base from J, the gap between germline ends came to 17 bases. Here the CDR3 DNA reads TGTGCCACCTCATTTACCAGGGATTCCTACGAGCAGTACTTC. Its translation: CATSFTRDSYEQYF.

The chain is built from TRBV7-8 and TRBJ2-1; TRBD2 is a possible D gene (5 bases). CDR3 length: 15 amino acids. Deletions cut 3 bases from V and 5 bases from J, with 14 bases between. The germline CDR1 and CDR2 sequences are SGHVS and FQNEAQ. The CDR3 sequence is CASSFLGGQHNEQFF. CDR3 DNA: TGTGCCAGCAGCTTCCTCGGAGGCCAACACAATGAGCAGTTCTTC.

This chain links TRBV4-2 with TRBJ2-7, with TRBD1 as a possible D gene (7 bases). The germline CDR1 and CDR2 sequences are LGHNA and YNFKEQ. The length of the CDR3 is 15 residues. Trimming took off 7 bases at V and 2 bases at J, with 18 bases between the two ends. The CDR3 loop reads CASTPSATGTYEQYF. CDR3 DNA sequence: TGTGCCAGCACCCCTAGCGCGACAGGGACCTACGAGCAGTACTTC.

The chain combines TRBV27 with TRBJ1-5; the D is unclear. The germline gives CDR1 MNHEY, CDR2 SMNVEV (reference sequence). V was shortened by 4 bases and J by 5 bases, with 12 bases between the two germline ends. The CDR3 is 14 amino acids. The CDR3 DNA is TGTGCCAGCAGTTCTCGGGGTCCCCATCAGCCCCAGCATTTT. Translated: CASSSRGPHQPQHF.

The count of this clone is one. The chain has TRBV19 and TRBJ1-5, with TRBD1 identical over 8 bases. CDR3 length: 16 residues. From germline, CDR1 is LNHDA and CDR2 SQIVND (reference sequence). V lost 3 bases and J lost 6; bases outside the gene matches: 10. The CDR3 region has the DNA TGTGCCAGTAGTATTCTTCAGGGGGCAGTGGGTCAGCCCCAGCATTTT. It is translated as CASSILQGAVGQPQHF.

This sequence joins TRBV9 and TRBJ1-2, with TRBD1 as a possible D gene (6 bases). The CDR3 totals 13 residues. Deletions cut 2 bases from V and 8 bases from J, with 13 bases between. Germline V gene sequence: CDR1 SGDLS, CDR2 YYNGEE. CDR3 sequence (DNA): TGTGCCAGCAGCGTTGACGGCCAGGGGGGCTACACCTTC. It specifies CASSVDGQGGYTF.

This clone was seen only once. V usage is TRBV24-1 and J usage is TRBJ1-4, with 9 bases aligning to TRBD1. The germline V gene encodes CDR1 KGHDR and CDR2 SFDVKD. V dropped 6 bases and J dropped 7; count of bases not matched to a gene: 8. The CDR3 loop spans 15 amino acids. In DNA, the CDR3 is TGTGCCACCAGTCAGGGACAGGGCTACGGTGAAAAACTGTTTTTT. Protein product: CATSQGQGYGEKLFF.

The chain joins TRBV24-1 to TRBJ1-2; D call uncertain. Trimming shortened V by 3 bases and J by 1 base, and 8 bases separated the two germline ends. This CDR3 has 14 residues. Germline loops: CDR1 KGHDR, CDR2 SFDVKD. The CDR3 DNA reads TGTGCCACCAGTGATGGCAGTTATAACTATGGCTACACCTTC. This translates into CATSDGSYNYGYTF.

The chain employs TRBV28 and TRBJ1-4; a possible D gene is TRBD1 (5 bases). Germline-derived CDR1 and CDR2 are MDHEN and SYDVKM. V lost 2 bases, J lost 8 bases, and 12 bases lay in between. The CDR3 length is 14 residues. CDR3 region: CASSLAGVGEKLFF. The CDR3 DNA follows: TGTGCCAGCAGTTTAGCGGGGGTAGGGGAAAAACTGTTTTTT.

This clone is a singleton in its sample. The chain carries TRBV7-6 and TRBJ2-2; no clear D. V was clipped by 2 bases and J by 6 bases, with 22 bases between them. The germline CDR1 and CDR2 sequences are SGHVS and FNYEAQ. CDR3 size: 18 residues. This CDR3 reads CASSLLKSVPLNPGELFF. The CDR3 DNA reads TGTGCCAGCAGCTTACTAAAGAGTGTGCCCTTGAATCCCGGGGAGCTGTTTTTT.

This chain uses TRBV5-1 with TRBJ2-2; 11 bases agree with TRBD2. The CDR3 contains 15 residues. Germline CDR1 is SGHRS and CDR2 is YFSETQ. V trimming: 2 bases; J trimming: 6 bases; junction bases outside the gene matches: 3. The CDR3 spells CASSLSSGRAGELFF. The CDR3 nucleotides read TGCGCCAGCAGCTTAAGTAGCGGGAGGGCCGGGGAGCTGTTTTTT.

The V and J genes are TRBV5-1 and TRBJ2-3; TRBD2 matches at 14 bases. V gave up 4 bases and J gave up 1 base; unmatched junction bases: 5. Germline loops: CDR1 SGHRS, CDR2 YFSETQ. This CDR3 contains 17 residues. The CDR3 protein is CASSPGTSGGGTDTQYF. The CDR3 bases are TGCGCCAGCAGCCCCGGGACTAGCGGGGGAGGCACAGATACGCAGTATTTT.

The CDR3 here is CASSVVGVSATDTQYF. Here the CDR3 DNA reads TGTGCCAGCAGCGTAGTCGGGGTCTCAGCGACAGATACGCAGTATTTT. V gene TRBV9 combines with J gene TRBJ2-3; D perhaps matches TRBD2 (5 bases). This CDR3 has 16 amino acids. Germline assignment: CDR1 SGDLS and CDR2 YYNGEE. V lost 0 bases and J lost 3, with 14 bases in between.